This entry lists 27 T cell receptor beta chains sequenced from one sample in a study of cytomegalovirus exposure and HLA in healthy donors. Primers for the PCR totalled 60 Vbeta and 13 Jbeta. The method was immunoSEQ multiplex PCR; TCRdb's version includes in-frame clones alone and lacks a portion of them. The table includes about 180,000 clones, about 75% detected once. Sequenced material: PBMCs. All receptors come from a man aged 40-49 years in good health and CMV-seropositive.

This chain connects TRBV7-8 to TRBJ1-5; no clear D gene. The germline gives CDR1 SGHVS, CDR2 FQNEAQ. CDR3 size: 13 residues. V dropped 6 bases and J dropped 4 bases, with 10 bases sitting between them. The DNA of the CDR3 is TGTGCCAGCAGTTCGGACTTGAATCAGCCCCAGCATTTT. This sequence encodes CASSSDLNQPQHF.

The chain combines TRBV4-1 with TRBJ1-2; 7 positions agree with TRBD1. Unmatched junction bases numbered 5, after V lost 0 bases and J lost 1 base. There are 16 residues in the CDR3. The germline gives CDR1 MGHRA, CDR2 YSYEKL. The CDR3 reads CASSQDGTVDNYGYTF. CDR3 nucleotides: TGCGCCAGCAGCCAAGATGGGACAGTAGATAACTATGGCTACACCTTC.

In its sample, this clone was seen once. The V gene is TRBV11-1, the J gene TRBJ2-7; TRBD1 agrees at 8 bases. This CDR3 comprises 14 residues. Germline loops: CDR1 SGHAT, CDR2 FQDESV (reference sequence). The junction had 2 bases not matched to a gene; V was cut back by 4 bases and J by 0 bases. The CDR3 reads CASSWGQASYEQYF. CDR3 coding DNA: TGTGCCAGCAGCTGGGGACAGGCCTCCTACGAGCAGTACTTC.

The chain uses TRBV19 and TRBJ1-4; tentative D call: TRBD1 (5 bases). Germline V gene lookup returns CDR1 LNHDA and CDR2 SQIVND (reference sequence). The CDR3 totals 15 residues. V was cut by 3 bases and J by 7 bases, with 15 bases left in between. CDR3 region: CASSIRAGYIEKLFF. Here the CDR3 DNA reads TGTGCCAGTAGTATCCGGGCAGGGTATATTGAAAAACTGTTTTTT.

This chain uses TRBV2 with TRBJ2-7; D not certain. This CDR3 region has 14 residues. The V gene's germline CDR1 is SNHLY and CDR2 FYNNEI. The ends were cut back, 6 bases at V and 3 bases at J, with 15 bases in the middle. The CDR3 reads CASSDEQAGYEQYF. CDR3 bases: TGTGCCAGCAGCGACGAACAAGCAGGCTACGAGCAGTACTTC.

Of note for this clone: The junction departs from germline at one end; a sequencing error may be responsible. The chain uses TRBV10-2 and TRBJ1-2; D is possibly TRBD1 (5 bases). The CDR3 length is 13 residues. Per the germline V gene, CDR1 is WSHSY and CDR2 is SAAADI. The CDR3 spells CASSEDPRDPGGF. The DNA of the CDR3 is TGCGCCAGCTCGGAAGATCCCCGGGACCCCGGGGGCTTC.

The V gene is TRBV5-1, the J gene TRBJ1-2; D might be TRBD1 (5 bases). CDR1 is SGHRS and CDR2 is YFSETQ in the germline V gene. Trimming stripped 4 bases from V and 0 bases from J, with 13 bases between. This CDR3 is built from 15 residues. CDR3 amino acids: CASSPQGGTNYGYTF. CDR3 nucleotides: TGCGCCAGCAGCCCCCAGGGAGGAACTAACTATGGCTACACCTTC.

V is TRBV11-2 and J is TRBJ2-5, with a possible D match to TRBD2 (6 bases). Germline values: CDR1 SGHAT, CDR2 FQNNGV. The CDR3 spans 13 residues. The V end was cut by 3 bases, the J end by 4 bases, with 9 bases between. CDR3 region: CASSLAGSETQYF. In nucleotides, the CDR3 is TGTGCCAGCAGCTTGGCGGGATCAGAGACCCAGTACTTC.

The genes are TRBV15 and TRBJ1-2, with TRBD1 identical over 7 bases. Per the germline V gene, CDR1 is LNHNV and CDR2 is YYDKDF (reference sequence). This CDR3 region has 16 residues. After removal of 0 bases from V and 2 bases from J, the junction contained 6 bases not matched to a gene. CDR3 nucleotide sequence: TGTGCCACCAGCAGAGATCTTGCGGGACAGAACTATGGCTACACCTTC. Amino acid sequence: CATSRDLAGQNYGYTF.

This sequence joins TRBV19 and TRBJ1-5; a possible D gene is TRBD1 (5 bases). Deletions cut 4 bases from V and 6 bases from J, with 13 bases between. This CDR3 comprises 14 residues. Germline loops: CDR1 LNHDA, CDR2 SQIVND (reference sequence). For the CDR3, the DNA is TGTGCCAGTAGTAGGGGCCCCCCAGGTCAGCCCCAGCATTTT. Its translation is CASSRGPPGQPQHF.

The chain uses TRBV5-1 and TRBJ2-7; weak D call: TRBD1 (6 bases). The ends were cut back, 4 bases at V and 0 bases at J, with 14 bases in the middle. Germline V CDR1 and CDR2: SGHRS, YFSETQ. The CDR3 consists of 15 residues. CDR3 nucleotide sequence: TGCGCCAGCAGCCGAGAGACAGGCCTCTCCTACGAGCAGTACTTC. This codes for CASSRETGLSYEQYF.

This rearrangement joins TRBV4-1 to TRBJ2-7, with 7 bases aligning to TRBD1. Unmatched junction bases numbered 4, after V lost 4 bases and J lost 4 bases. The CDR3 runs to 13 residues. Germline CDR1 is MGHRA and CDR2 is YSYEKL. The CDR3 DNA reads as TGCGCCAGCAGCCTCGCCAGGGGGTACGAGCAGTACTTC. This translates into CASSLARGYEQYF.

This clone was counted between two and nine times. This chain connects TRBV7-6 to TRBJ1-5; D possibly corresponds to TRBD1 (5 bases). V was trimmed by 2 bases and J by 0 bases, leaving 5 bases between them. The germline CDR1 and CDR2 sequences are SGHVS and FNYEAQ. The CDR3 contains 14 residues. In DNA, the CDR3 is TGTGCCAGCAGCTTAAGGGGTAGCAATCAGCCCCAGCATTTT. As protein: CASSLRGSNQPQHF. The whole variable domain, remainder taken from reference TRBV7-6 and TRBJ1-5, is GAGVSQSPRYKVTKRGQDVALRCDPISGHVSLYWYRQALGQGPEFLTYFNYEAQQDKSGLPNDRFSAERPEGSISTLTIQRTEQRDSAMYRCASSLRGSNQPQHFGDGTRLSIL.

V usage is TRBV9 and J usage is TRBJ2-1; TRBD2 matches 13 bases. The V and J ends lost 4 bases and 5 bases, in that order; junction bases with no gene match: 6. This CDR3 spans 16 amino acids. In germline, CDR1 is SGDLS, CDR2 YYNGEE. The CDR3 loop is CASSPGLAGVHNEQFF. DNA for the CDR3: TGTGCCAGCAGCCCAGGACTAGCGGGAGTCCACAATGAGCAGTTCTTC.

The V call is TRBV7-9, the J call TRBJ1-2; 9 nucleotides line up with TRBD1. CDR3 length: 15 amino acids. Germline loops: CDR1 SEHNR, CDR2 FQNEAQ (reference sequence). V shed 1 base and J 6 bases; nucleotides not matched to a gene: 6. The DNA of the CDR3 is TGTGCCAGCAGCTTAGTTCGGACAGGGGATGATGGCTACACCTTC. Its protein is CASSLVRTGDDGYTF.

V is TRBV5-1 and J is TRBJ2-7, with TRBD2 matching over 13 bases. Trimming at V came to 2 bases and at J to 3 bases, leaving 2 bases not matched to a gene. The CDR3 spans 15 residues. Germline-derived CDR1 and CDR2 are SGHRS and YFSETQ. This chain's CDR3 is CASSFWTSGSYEQYF. CDR3 bases: TGCGCCAGCAGCTTCTGGACTAGCGGGAGCTACGAGCAGTACTTC.

The V and J genes are TRBV6-5 and TRBJ2-1, with D maybe TRBD2 (6 bases). The germline V gene has CDR1 MNHEY and CDR2 SVGAGI. The CDR3 has 14 amino acids. Trimming removed 2 bases at V and 6 bases at J, with 11 bases between. The CDR3 DNA follows: TGTGCCAGCAGTTACGGGGGAGGAATCAATGAGCAGTTCTTC. Protein: CASSYGGGINEQFF.

This rearrangement joins TRBV11-2 to TRBJ2-7; 9 bases agree with TRBD1. This CDR3 is built from 13 residues. V was clipped by 4 bases and J by 10 bases; unmatched bases: 8. The germline V gene encodes CDR1 SGHAT and CDR2 FQNNGV. CDR3 loop: CASSWGGTGFQYF. DNA of the CDR3: TGTGCCAGCAGCTGGGGGGGGACAGGGTTTCAGTACTTC.

J is TRBJ2-3 and V is TRBV28, with D unclear. V lost 7 bases to trimming and J lost 2 bases, with 13 bases between them. CDR1 and CDR2 (germline): MDHEN, SYDVKM. CDR3 length: 14 residues. The CDR3 bases are TGTGCCAGCACCAATAGCCTATACACAGATACGCAGTATTTT. This codes for CASTNSLYTDTQYF.

This chain's CDR3 is CASTSPTAGNTEAFF. The CDR3 nucleotides read TGTGCCAGCACTTCGCCGACAGCCGGGAACACTGAAGCTTTCTTT. The chain uses TRBV27 and TRBJ1-1, with D maybe TRBD1 (5 bases). This CDR3 is 15 amino acids long. Germline CDR1 and CDR2: MNHEY and SMNVEV (reference sequence). Trimming removed 7 bases from V and 1 base from J, with 16 bases in between.

This sequence joins TRBV19 and TRBJ2-1; 10 positions agree with TRBD2. Per germline, CDR1 LNHDA and CDR2 SQIVND (reference sequence). This CDR3 has 20 residues. Germline trimming cut 5 bases from V and 7 bases from J; bases unmatched to any gene: 23. CDR3 region: CASSPLRVGTSARLGNEQFF. The DNA of the CDR3 is TGTGCCAGTAGTCCGCTGCGGGTAGGGACTAGCGCTCGATTGGGAAATGAGCAGTTCTTC.

V usage is TRBV28 and J usage is TRBJ1-2; D is possibly TRBD1 (6 bases). Germline assignment: CDR1 MDHEN and CDR2 SYDVKM. The V gene lost 6 bases and the J gene lost 0 bases, with 11 bases spanning the gap. The CDR3 contains 14 residues. The CDR3 sequence is CASRDSGANYGYTF. CDR3 nucleotide sequence: TGTGCCAGCAGAGACTCAGGGGCTAACTATGGCTACACCTTC.

V is TRBV19 and J is TRBJ2-1; TRBD2 matches 7 bases. Looked up from germline, CDR1 is LNHDA and CDR2 is SQIVND (reference sequence). V lost 3 bases and J lost 1; bases outside the gene matches: 6. The CDR3 loop spans 16 amino acids. The CDR3 is CASSMYGTTSYNEQFF. The CDR3 DNA is TGTGCCAGTAGTATGTACGGGACTACATCCTACAATGAGCAGTTCTTC.

The chain combines TRBV11-3 with TRBJ2-2, with TRBD2 matching over 8 bases. Trimming at V came to 4 bases and at J to 4 bases, leaving 5 bases not matched to a gene. This CDR3 has 15 residues. Germline lookup yields CDR1 SGHNT and CDR2 YENEEA. In DNA form, the CDR3 reads TGTGCCAGCAGCTCAGCGGGAGCGGTCACCGGGGAGCTGTTTTTT. This sequence encodes CASSSAGAVTGELFF.

The DNA for the CDR3 is TGTGCCAGCAGCCAACAGGGGGCTGGAAACACCATATATTTT. This gives the protein CASSQQGAGNTIYF. The rearrangement links TRBV9 to TRBJ1-3; TRBD1 matches at 8 bases. The CDR3 covers 14 residues. Germline loops: CDR1 SGDLS, CDR2 YYNGEE. V lost 4 bases and J lost 2; bases outside the gene matches: 2.

The chain is built from TRBV10-3 and TRBJ2-6; D unresolved. Trimming removed 0 bases at V and 0 bases at J, with 18 bases between. CDR1 and CDR2 from the germline V gene are ENHRY and SYGVKD. This CDR3 is 20 amino acids long. DNA for the CDR3: TGTGCCATCAGTGAGTCTGGTATGAGGAGCGCATACTCTGGGGCCAACGTCCTGACTTTC. Its protein product is CAISESGMRSAYSGANVLTF.

V and J are TRBV2 and TRBJ2-2, with D possibly matching TRBD2 (6 bases). The CDR3 sequence is 15 residues long. Germline V gene lookup returns CDR1 SNHLY and CDR2 FYNNEI. Trimming stripped 3 bases from V and 0 bases from J, with 8 bases between. The CDR3 sequence: CASSEDYTNTGELFF. CDR3 nucleotide sequence: TGTGCCAGCAGTGAGGACTATACGAACACCGGGGAGCTGTTTTTT.